These T cell receptor beta chains were read from a single sample in a study of early T cells in non-severe SARS-CoV-2 infection. TCRdb re-derived calls from the 5' RACE reads in MiXCR, one entry per CDR3 protein. The repertoire consists of approximately 65,000 distinct CDR3 sequences, with roughly 15% occurring once and the leading ten covering around 15%. Sequencing input: whole blood. These receptors all stem from an adult who was a healthcare worker with PCR-confirmed SARS-CoV-2 infection or an uninfected control (not recorded which). Each CDR3 is given with its conserved first and last residue. A D gene is named only where the DNA matches it firmly. Not all rows give a size; the values are once, few, many and, for expanded clones, a class.

many	NA	TRBV5-4	TRBJ2-2	CASSPRQSSTGELFF	TGTGCCAGCAGCCCCCGGCAGTCTAGCACCGGGGAGCTGTTTTTT
few	TRBD1	TRBV6-5	TRBJ1-1	CASSYVRGDLEAFF	TGTGCCAGCAGTTACGTCAGGGGGGACCTAGAAGCTTTCTTT
many	NA	TRBV7-2	TRBJ1-2	CASSLAGKSNYGYTF	TGTGCCAGCAGCTTAGCGGGGAAGTCTAACTATGGCTACACCTTC
few	NA	TRBV7-8	TRBJ2-2	CASSLEPPNTGELFF	TGTGCCAGCAGCTTGGAGCCCCCGAACACCGGGGAGCTGTTTTTT
few	NA	TRBV4-1	TRBJ1-1	CASSQDLSTEAFF	TGCGCCAGCAGCCAAGATTTAAGCACTGAAGCTTTCTTT
NA	TRBD2	TRBV29-1	TRBJ2-7	CSVDAGGGEQYF	TGCAGCGTTGATGCCGGGGGGGGCGAGCAGTACTTC
few	NA	TRBV20-1	TRBJ1-1	CSAIFSNTEAFF	TGCAGTGCTATATTTTCGAACACTGAAGCTTTCTTT
few	TRBD1	TRBV12-3/TRBV12-4	TRBJ2-5	CASSSAGTGGETQYF	TGTGCCAGCAGTTCCGCCGGGACAGGGGGCGAGACCCAGTACTTC
few	NA	TRBV29-1	TRBJ2-3	CSGSGDTDTQYF	TGCAGCGGCTCAGGTGACACAGATACGCAGTATTTT
many	NA	TRBV29-1	TRBJ2-5	CSVGDRYWGQETQYF	TGCAGCGTTGGAGACAGATATTGGGGTCAAGAGACCCAGTACTTC
NA	NA	TRBV7-9	TRBJ1-2	CASSLAVGPQSF	TGTGCCAGCAGCTTAGCAGTCGGGCCTCAATCCTTC
few	NA	TRBV7-9	TRBJ2-7	CASSLETYEQYF	TGTGCCAGCAGCTTAGAAACCTACGAGCAGTACTTC
NA	NA	TRBV10-3	TRBJ1-1	CAINDGNTEAFF	TGTGCCATCAATGACGGAAACACTGAAGCTTTCTTT
many	NA	TRBV7-6	TRBJ2-5	CASSVGETQYF	TGTGCCAGCAGCGTCGGAGAGACCCAGTACTTC
few	NA	TRBV29-1	TRBJ1-1	CSGLGPQNTEAFF	TGCAGCGGGCTCGGTCCCCAGAACACTGAAGCTTTCTTT
few	NA	TRBV20-1	TRBJ2-3	CSADYREQYF	TGCAGTGCGGACTACCGTGAGCAGTATTTT
many	TRBD2	TRBV29-1	TRBJ2-7	CSALHLAGGSYEQYF	TGCAGCGCCCTCCATCTAGCGGGGGGCTCCTACGAGCAGTACTTC
many	NA	TRBV2	TRBJ2-2	CASSLSRGRRIGELFF	TGTGCCAGCTCTCTTAGCCGGGGACGCAGGATCGGGGAGCTGTTTTTT
few	TRBD1	TRBV7-9	TRBJ1-5	CASSPLPGTDDQPQHF	TGTGCCAGCAGCCCCCTGCCGGGGACAGACGATCAGCCCCAGCATTTT
NA	NA	TRBV12-3/TRBV12-4	TRBJ1-1	CASSRRPNTEAFF	TGTGCCAGCAGTCGGAGACCGAACACTGAAGCTTTCTTT
few	NA	TRBV7-8	TRBJ1-1	CASSLGAGPGTEAFF	TGTGCCAGCAGCTTAGGGGCGGGCCCTGGCACTGAAGCTTTCTTT
many	NA	TRBV28	TRBJ1-5	CASSSGGPSNQPQHF	TGTGCCAGCAGCTCGGGAGGGCCGAGCAATCAGCCCCAGCATTTT
few	NA	TRBV5-1	TRBJ2-3	CASTLSTATDTQYF	TGCGCCAGCACCCTATCGACAGCCACAGATACGCAGTATTTT
NA	TRBD1	TRBV20-1	TRBJ2-5	CSAPDRQGPETQYF	TGCAGTGCCCCAGACCGACAGGGCCCGGAGACCCAGTACTTC
many	NA	TRBV25-1	TRBJ1-2	CASSEYLQGGVGYTF	TGTGCCAGCAGTGAATATTTACAGGGTGGTGTTGGCTACACCTTC
many	NA	TRBV2	TRBJ1-2	CASSEAPPGFGYTF	TGTGCCAGCAGTGAAGCGCCGCCAGGGTTTGGCTACACCTTC
NA	NA	TRBV5-1	TRBJ2-3	CASSSPEASPTDTQYF	TGCGCCAGCAGCTCCCCCGAGGCGAGTCCCACAGATACGCAGTATTTT
NA	NA	TRBV9	TRBJ2-7	CASGDHEQYF	TGTGCCAGTGGCGACCACGAGCAGTACTTC
many	NA	TRBV10-3	TRBJ2-7	CAISETSRVDRPSYEQYF	TGTGCCATCAGTGAAACGTCCAGGGTTGATCGGCCATCCTACGAGCAGTACTTC
NA	NA	TRBV6-2/TRBV6-3	TRBJ2-7	CASSYPPRGGEQYF	TGTGCCAGCAGTTACCCCCCGAGGGGTGGGGAGCAGTACTTC
many	TRBD1	TRBV6-2/TRBV6-3	TRBJ1-6	CASSLYDRASAYNSPLHF	TGTGCCAGCAGTCTATATGACAGGGCGTCCGCCTATAATTCACCCCTCCACTTT